This TCR beta chain was sequenced during a study of read filtering for tumor transcriptome and immune sequencing. This clonotype was found many times. Germline V gene lookup returns CDR1 KGHSH and CDR2 LQKENI. The V gene end was trimmed by 1 base and the J gene end by 7 bases; junction bases not matched to a gene: 5. CDR3 length: 16 amino acids. Molecular barcoded adaptors covering alpha/delta and beta/gamma chains were used on 400 to 450 ng RNA. TCRdb reprocessed the reads with MiXCR, giving one entry per CDR3 protein. Of about 15,000 distinct CDR3 sequences in the sample, approximately 20% are singletons; the top ten hold about 84%.

This receptor was identified in a donor older than 35 with multiple myeloma. The sequenced sample consisted of a population of CD138-negative cells sorted from bone marrow. The chain uses TRBV18 and TRBJ2-1, with TRBD1 identical over 12 bases. CDR3 nucleotide sequence: TGTGCCAGCTCACCACTCCGGGACAGGGGGCTAAATGAGCAGTTCTTC. It translates to CASSPLRDRGLNEQFF.